This TCR beta chain was observed in a study of T-cell reconstitution after alpha-beta-depleted transplantation in children. The CDR3 runs to 15 residues. CDR1 is SEHNR and CDR2 is FQNEAQ in the germline V gene (reference sequence). With 4 bases removed from V and 1 base from J, the gap between germline ends came to 13 bases. This clonotype turned up a few times. Its cognate antigen is unknown. Study-wide points: A year had passed since transplant, and T-cell counts and diversity by then came mostly from newly produced T cells. Surviving recipient T cells and thymic progenitors accounted for the high day-60 TCRbeta diversity observed in some patients.

Unique molecular identifiers were used in preparing the TCRbeta library. TCRdb passed the PCR reads through MiXCR, listing each CDR3 protein once. This table holds approximately 400,000 distinct CDR3 sequences, under 20% found once. The TCR was taken from a boy in the first two years of life who had a stem cell transplant for Wiskott-Aldrich syndrome, so the T cells may come from the graft donor. The J gene is TRBJ2-5, the V gene TRBV7-9; D may be TRBD1 or TRBD2 (5 bases each). Sequenced material: PBMCs, mostly from graft donor cells, taken 360 days after TCRalphabeta/CD19-depleted stem cell transplant. CDR3 sequence (DNA): TGTGCCAGCAGCTCCGGGACGTGGTCCCAAGAGACCCAGTACTTC. Protein product: CASSSGTWSQETQYF.